This T cell receptor beta chain stems from a study of blood T cell repertoires in COVID-19. For the study at large: Material from acute and convalescent COVID-19 was sourced from the United States, Italy and Spain. In each case, the material was cDNA or gDNA derived from T cells, B-cell-depleted T cells, or PBMCs.

The authors' processing: Reference gene primer amplification gave nucleated cell count estimates. TCRdb keeps only in-frame clones here, not all; method: immunoSEQ multiplex PCR. The V and J calls and clone size were taken over from that table, and D and trimming were inferred from the DNA. The sample has 52,000 or so clones, 88% seen once. The ends lost 2 bases at V and 2 bases at J; junction bases unmatched: 7. Germline CDR1 reads SGHTA; CDR2 reads FQGTGA. The CDR3 extends over 16 amino acids. The sequenced sample consisted of peripheral blood. The TCR originated in a man aged 60 to 75 with active COVID-19. J is TRBJ2-7 and V is TRBV7-3; 9 nucleotides line up with TRBD1. CDR3 sequence (DNA): TGTGCCAGCAGCTTAGGAGGGACAGGGATGGCCTACGAGCAGTACTTC. It translates to CASSLGGTGMAYEQYF.